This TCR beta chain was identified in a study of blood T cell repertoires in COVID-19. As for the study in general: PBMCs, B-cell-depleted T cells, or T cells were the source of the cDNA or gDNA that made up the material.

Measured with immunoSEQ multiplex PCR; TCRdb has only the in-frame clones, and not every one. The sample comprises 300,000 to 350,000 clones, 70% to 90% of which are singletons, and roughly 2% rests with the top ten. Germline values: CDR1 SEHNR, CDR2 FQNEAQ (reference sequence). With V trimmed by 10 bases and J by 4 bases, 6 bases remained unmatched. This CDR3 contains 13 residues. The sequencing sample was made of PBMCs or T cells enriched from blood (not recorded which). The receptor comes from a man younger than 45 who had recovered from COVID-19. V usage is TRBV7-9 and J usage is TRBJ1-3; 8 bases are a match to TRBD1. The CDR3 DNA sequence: TGTGCCATCATACAGGGGGGAGGAAACACCATATATTTT. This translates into CAIIQGGGNTIYF.